The clone carrying this TCR beta chain was detected once. What it binds is unknown. The CDR3 is 15 amino acids. Germline-derived CDR1 and CDR2 are LGHNA and YNFKEQ. The ends were cut back, 0 bases at V and 1 base at J, with 10 bases in the middle. This sample is drawn from a study of shared clonotypes between healthy human individuals. Study background: The study enrolled a couple of women and a few men aged 18 to 49.

Clones were read by immunoSEQ multiplex PCR, and TCRdb kept only the in-frame ones, dropping some. The repertoire holds about 550,000 clones, roughly 95% seen once, with over 0.09% in the top ten. CD45RO-negative CD8 cells positively selected for CCR7 made up the naive population, which excluded terminally differentiated effector memory CD45RA+ cells. General observations from the study: Relative to clonotypes present in all four donors, those not shared had lower generation probabilities. Despite large depth, sorted-subset datasets appeared incompletely sequenced.

Sequencing was done on a sample of naive CD8+ T cells sorted from blood. The clonotype comes from a woman aged 25 to 45 in good health. The chain has TRBV4-2 and TRBJ2-7; the D call may be TRBD1 or TRBD2 (6 bases each). This chain's CDR3 is CASSQEGGGSYEQYF. The CDR3, as DNA: TGTGCCAGCAGCCAAGAGGGGGGCGGTTCCTACGAGCAGTACTTC.